This record covers a single TCR beta chain. These data belong to a study of blood T cell repertoires in COVID-19. About the research overall: Sources were T cells, B-cell-depleted T cells, or PBMCs; the material itself was cDNA or gDNA.

Trimming took off 0 bases at V and 2 bases at J, with 9 bases between the two ends. Germline V CDR1 and CDR2: SGHTS, YDEGEE. The CDR3 loop spans 14 amino acids. Clones were sequenced by immunoSEQ multiplex PCR, and TCRdb holds only the in-frame ones, with some missing. The table includes a few hundred thousand clones, just over 85% detected once. This sequence joins TRBV5-8 and TRBJ2-7; D might be TRBD2 (5 bases). The sequence came from a woman aged 25 to 45 with active or convalescent COVID-19. The sample was peripheral blood. CDR3 loop: CASSLGDGTYEQYF. For the CDR3, the DNA is TGTGCCAGCAGCTTGGGAGACGGGACCTACGAGCAGTACTTC.